This T cell receptor (beta chain) was documented in a study of cytomegalovirus exposure and HLA in healthy donors. Germline CDR1 and CDR2: MDHEN and SYDVKM. Trimming stripped 3 bases from V and 2 bases from J, with 11 bases between. This CDR3 has 14 amino acids. Measured with immunoSEQ multiplex PCR; TCRdb has only the in-frame clones, and not every one. The table shows approximately 170,000 clones, with roughly 85% occurring only once. The specimen sequenced was PBMCs. The sequence was collected from a man aged 18-30 years in good health and CMV-seropositive. The chain carries TRBV28 and TRBJ2-7; weak D call: TRBD1 (6 bases). The CDR3 spells CASSLKGGTYEQYF. The DNA for the CDR3 is TGTGCCAGCAGTTTGAAAGGGGGAACCTACGAGCAGTACTTC.